Below, 8 T cell receptor beta chains from the same sample are listed, as sequenced in a study of human T cells and chemical hapten exposure. Time point defined: patch test 1, 2 weeks after DPC sensitization. The treatment: therapeutic diphenylcyclopropenone sensitization with weekly scalp DPC. TCRdb processed the RACE reads anew with MiXCR; each CDR3 protein has one entry. The sample includes 380,000 or so distinct CDR3 sequences, about 4.8% seen only once; the top ten take under 3%. The sequencing here drew on whole blood, taken in connection with sensitization to the hapten diphenylcyclopropenone (DPC). Receptor source: a woman aged 45 to 65 with alopecia areata. Some clones in this sample may be carry-over from other donors' samples.

This clonotype occurred a few times. The J gene is TRBJ2-3, the V gene TRBV12-3 or TRBV12-4; no firm D call. The V end was cut by 2 bases, the J end by 2 bases, with 14 bases between. The CDR3 has 16 residues. CDR3 sequence reads: CASSLRVSPNTDTQYF. DNA for the CDR3: TGTGCCAGCAGTTTAAGGGTTAGTCCGAACACAGATACGCAGTATTTT.

This clonotype was recorded many times. The chain carries TRBV5-4 and TRBJ2-3, with 11 bases identical to TRBD2. Germline V gives CDR1 SGHNT, CDR2 YYREEE (reference sequence). The CDR3 totals 15 residues. With 2 bases clipped from V and 7 bases from J, the junction kept 6 bases outside the gene matches. The CDR3 loop reads CASSLTSGSVNTQYF. The CDR3 DNA reads as TGTGCCAGCAGCTTAACTAGCGGGAGTGTAAATACGCAGTATTTT.

This clonotype appeared many times. The J gene is TRBJ2-3, the V gene TRBV6-5; possible D gene TRBD2, 6 bases. Germline CDR1 is MNHEY and CDR2 is SVGAGI. Deletions cut 7 bases from V and 4 bases from J, with 12 bases between. The length of the CDR3 is 13 residues. CDR3 sequence (DNA): TGTGCCAGCACTCGGGGGTTCGCAGATACGCAGTATTTT. This translates into CASTRGFADTQYF.

On this clonotype: The missing conserved phenylalanine or tryptophan at the end of this CDR3 makes a read error likely. This chain uses TRBV2 with TRBJ1-2; no clear D. The CDR3 has 13 residues. V was cut by 3 bases and J by 5 bases, with 10 bases left in between. Germline V gene sequence: CDR1 SNHLY, CDR2 FYNNEI. The CDR3 coding sequence is TGTGCCAGCAGTGATGAGGACGCTTATGGCTACACCTTA. The encoded protein is CASSDEDAYGYTL.

This clonotype was seen a few times. This sequence joins TRBV7-2 and TRBJ2-3; TRBD2 is a possible D gene (6 bases). Germline CDR1 is SGHTA and CDR2 is FQGNSA. Trimming left V 4 bases short and J 3 bases short, with 11 bases between. The CDR3 totals 14 residues. CDR3 nucleotide sequence: TGTGCCAGCAGCTCCCGAGGGACTACAGATACGCAGTATTTT. Protein sequence: CASSSRGTTDTQYF.

This clonotype was observed many times. The gene calls are TRBV5-5 and TRBJ2-2; maybe TRBD1 (6 bases). Between the trimmed V and J ends, which lost 2 bases and 2 bases, there was a span of 10 bases. The CDR3 contains 15 residues. Germline-derived CDR1 and CDR2 are SGHKS and YYEKEE (reference sequence). The CDR3 DNA reads TGTGCCAGCAGCTTCTATGGGGGCAACACCGGGGAGCTGTTTTTT. It translates to CASSFYGGNTGELFF.

This clonotype was counted ten times or more. The chain couples TRBV6-4 to TRBJ1-2; no clear D. The CDR3 covers 12 residues. V lost 4 bases, J lost 4 bases, and 7 bases lay in between. CDR1 MRHNA and CDR2 SNTAGT come from the germline V gene. The CDR3 DNA is TGTGCCAGCAGTGCGGGATCCTATGGCTACACCTTC. Translating it yields CASSAGSYGYTF.

This clonotype was counted ten times or more. The V call is TRBV11-2, the J call TRBJ2-2; D not certain. CDR3 length: 14 residues. Germline CDR1 SGHAT, CDR2 FQNNGV. Trimming left V 5 bases short and J 6 bases short, with 13 bases between. CDR3 sequence: CASSPGQEAGELFF. CDR3 DNA: TGTGCCAGCAGCCCCGGGCAGGAAGCCGGGGAGCTGTTTTTT. The full variable domain, with the rest looked up from reference TRBV11-2 and TRBJ2-2, is EAGVAQSPRYKIIEKRQSVAFWCNPISGHATLYWYQQILGQGPKLLIQFQNNGVVDDSQLPKDRFSAERLKGVDSTLKIQPAKLEDSAVYLCASSPGQEAGELFFGEGSRLTVL.